Reported below is one T cell receptor beta chain. Antigen: not known. These data belong to a study of vaccination and CD4 T cells after COVID-19. Researchers used the Oncomine TCR Beta short-read assay to sequence DNA from cultured CD4+ T cells. TCRdb reanalysed the PCR reads using MiXCR and keeps one entry per CDR3 protein. The data show approximately 5,700 distinct CDR3 sequences, 35% to 50% seen once. Trimming took 4 bases from V and 7 from J; bases not matched to a gene: 11. There are 14 residues in the CDR3. Germline CDR1 and CDR2: SGHDT and YYEEEE. Treatment indicated: roughly ten-day PBMC culture with coronavirus spike peptide pools or control peptides (ViraFEST assay). It was before the COVID-19 pandemic (2011-2018) that the unexposed donor's CD4+ T cells were collected.

The J gene is TRBJ2-7, the V gene TRBV5-6; 7 bases are shared with TRBD2. The TCR comes from a human donor in good health. Sequenced input: CD4+ T cells from blood, cultured in vitro. CDR3 in DNA: TGTGCCAGCAGCCCCCCCTCGGGGGGATTGGAGCAGTACTTC. This translates into CASSPPSGGLEQYF.